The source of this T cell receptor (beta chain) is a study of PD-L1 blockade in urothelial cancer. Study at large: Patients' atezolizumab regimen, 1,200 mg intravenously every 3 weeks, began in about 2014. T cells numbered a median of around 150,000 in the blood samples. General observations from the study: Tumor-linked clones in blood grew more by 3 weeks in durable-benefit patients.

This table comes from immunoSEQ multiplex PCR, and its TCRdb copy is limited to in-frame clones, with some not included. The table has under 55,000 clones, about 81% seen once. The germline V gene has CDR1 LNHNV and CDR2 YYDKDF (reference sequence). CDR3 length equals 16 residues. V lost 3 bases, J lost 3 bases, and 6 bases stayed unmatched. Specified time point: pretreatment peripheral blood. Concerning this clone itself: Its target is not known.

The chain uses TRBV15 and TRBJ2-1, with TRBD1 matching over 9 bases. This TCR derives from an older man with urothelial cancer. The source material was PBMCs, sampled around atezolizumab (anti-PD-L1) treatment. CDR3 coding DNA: TGTGCCACCAGCAGGGGGGGGGACAGGGTCTACAATGAGCAGTTCTTC. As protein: CATSRGGDRVYNEQFF. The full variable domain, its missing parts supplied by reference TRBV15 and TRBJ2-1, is DAMVIQNPRYQVTQFGKPVTLSCSQTLNHNVMYWYQQKSSQAPKLLFHYYDKDFNNEADTPDNFQSRRPNTSFCFLDIRSPGLGDTAMYLCATSRGGDRVYNEQFFGPGTRLTVL.